This T cell receptor (beta chain) emerged from a study of low-dose radiotherapy and immunotherapy resistance in tumors. On the study more broadly: It was 1 Gy per fraction every two weeks that Cohort 2 received, adding up to 13 Gy over 26 weeks.

Indicated time point: before trial treatment. Donors were dosed with nivolumab and ipilimumab; they also received aspirin, low-dose cyclophosphamide and low-dose radiotherapy. This clonotype came up many times. The CDR3 runs to 16 residues. V was clipped by 2 bases and J by 3 bases, with 17 bases between them. Looked up from germline, CDR1 is SQVTM and CDR2 is ANQGSEA. Priming of first-strand cDNA relied on TRAV- and TRBV-specific primers (covering alpha and beta chains). For amplifying TCRs, the PCR ran for around 20 cycles with Phusion, which was used together with a constant-region primer and the adapter on the V primers. TCRdb fed the reads into MiXCR, producing one record per CDR3 protein. The sample has more than 45,000 distinct CDR3 sequences; approximately 26% are singletons.

Source: PBMCs, taken before treatment. The V gene is TRBV29-1, the J gene TRBJ2-1; perhaps TRBD2 as D (5 bases). This TCR came from a male donor with prostate cancer. The CDR3 DNA reads as TGCAGCGTTGAATGGACTCGGAATCTTTACTACAATGAGCAGTTCTTC. It yields the protein CSVEWTRNLYYNEQFF.